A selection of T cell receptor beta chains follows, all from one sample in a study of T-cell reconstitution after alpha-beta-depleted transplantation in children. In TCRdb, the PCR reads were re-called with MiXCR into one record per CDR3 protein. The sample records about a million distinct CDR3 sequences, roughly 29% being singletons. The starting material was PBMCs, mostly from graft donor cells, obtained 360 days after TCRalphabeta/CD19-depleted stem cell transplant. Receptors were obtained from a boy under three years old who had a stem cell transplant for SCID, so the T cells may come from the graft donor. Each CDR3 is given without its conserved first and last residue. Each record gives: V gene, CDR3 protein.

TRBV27	ASSPPRLISPGELF
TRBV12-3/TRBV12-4	ASSSGQNNQPQH
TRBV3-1	ASSQGLGNLYGYT
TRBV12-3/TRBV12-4	ASSFRGSVYSNQPQH
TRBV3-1	ASSQVLATETQY
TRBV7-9	ASSLEGGDPYEQY
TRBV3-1	ASSQDRGRGTEAF
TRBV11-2	ASSLNLSNQPQH
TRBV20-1	SARDQGAYNQPQH
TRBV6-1	ASSPVPGQGAGEAF
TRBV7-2	ATLAGDTQY
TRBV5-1	ASSVTSGYNEQF
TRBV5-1	ASSLDHGSDEQY
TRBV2	ASSLLAGGLFEQF
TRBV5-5	ASSSRQGPLRDEAF
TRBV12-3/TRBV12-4	ASTRQGPLH
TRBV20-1	SSPDPGLLTETQY
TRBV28	ASSRGGGSTHEQY
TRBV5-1	ASRITPIFSSYNEQF
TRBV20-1	SARVGLAGSTDTQY
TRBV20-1	SATHNTEAF
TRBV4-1	ASSQEGVETGKKY
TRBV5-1	ASSATGSDTQY
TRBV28	ASSPPGGTEPYEQY
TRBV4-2	ASSQSGVSYNEQF
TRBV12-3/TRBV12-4	ASSLGQAGRKQY
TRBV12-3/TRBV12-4	ASSLHRYEQY
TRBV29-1	SVGGDWDGYT
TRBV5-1	ASSPDWGAGNTIY
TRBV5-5	ASSLGGPPEQF
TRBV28	ASSLAGEPYNEQF
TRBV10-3	ATRPAGDTGELF
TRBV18	ASSPSPSGGTDTQY
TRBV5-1	ASSLALGARDNEQF
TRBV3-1	ASSQVGGGLSYT
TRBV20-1	SANREVSYEQY
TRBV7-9	ASSPLPDQPQH
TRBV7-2	ASRKTSGGTYEQY
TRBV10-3	AIRGGQETQY
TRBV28	ASSFRLHYEQY
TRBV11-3	ASSLVLTYEQY
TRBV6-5	ASRWGGQGMNTGELF
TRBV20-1	SASRRTSGGLSTDTQY
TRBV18	ASSPRGQGDEQY
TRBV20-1	SVRRDPRYEQY
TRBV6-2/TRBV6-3	ASRQTGSSGNTIY